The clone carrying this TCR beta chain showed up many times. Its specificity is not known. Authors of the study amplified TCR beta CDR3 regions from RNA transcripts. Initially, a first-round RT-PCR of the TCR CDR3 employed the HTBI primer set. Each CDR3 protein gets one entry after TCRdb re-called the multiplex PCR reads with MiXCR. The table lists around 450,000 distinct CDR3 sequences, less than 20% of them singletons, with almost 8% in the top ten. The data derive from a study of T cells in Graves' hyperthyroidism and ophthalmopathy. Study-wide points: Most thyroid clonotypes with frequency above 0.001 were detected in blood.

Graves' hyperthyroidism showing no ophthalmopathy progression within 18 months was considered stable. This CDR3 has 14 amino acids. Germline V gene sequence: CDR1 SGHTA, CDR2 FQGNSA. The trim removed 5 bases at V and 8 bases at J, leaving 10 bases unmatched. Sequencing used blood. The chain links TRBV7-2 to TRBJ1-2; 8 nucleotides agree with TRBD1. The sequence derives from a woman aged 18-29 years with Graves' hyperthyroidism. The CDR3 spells CASSQMTGAFGYTF. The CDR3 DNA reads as TGTGCCAGCAGCCAAATGACAGGGGCCTTCGGCTACACCTTC.